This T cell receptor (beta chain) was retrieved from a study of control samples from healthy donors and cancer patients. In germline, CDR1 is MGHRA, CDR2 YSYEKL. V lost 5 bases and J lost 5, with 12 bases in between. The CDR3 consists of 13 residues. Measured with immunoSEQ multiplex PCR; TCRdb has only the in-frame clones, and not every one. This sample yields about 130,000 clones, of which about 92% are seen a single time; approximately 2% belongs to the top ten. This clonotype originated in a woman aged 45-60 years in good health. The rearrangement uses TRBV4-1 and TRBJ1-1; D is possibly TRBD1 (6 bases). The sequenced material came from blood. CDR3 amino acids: CASSVSGVTEAFF. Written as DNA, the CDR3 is TGCGCCAGCAGCGTGTCAGGGGTAACTGAAGCTTTCTTT.